These 5 T cell receptor beta chains share one sample of origin, sequenced in a study of blood T cell repertoires in COVID-19. Only in-frame clones appear in the TCRdb table, and some are missing; sequencing was by immunoSEQ multiplex PCR. The sample shows some 150,000 clones, about four fifths of them seen only once. The sequenced material came from peripheral blood. These receptor sequences come from a woman of 80 years or more with acute or convalescent COVID-19.

This chain connects TRBV6-5 to TRBJ1-5; D ambiguous. The V and J ends lost 6 bases and 4 bases respectively, with 4 bases between them. This CDR3 has 11 residues. CDR1 and CDR2 from the germline V gene are MNHEY and SVGAGI. The CDR3 spells CASSGNQPQHF. The CDR3 nucleotides read TGTGCCAGCAGCGGGAATCAGCCCCAGCATTTT.

V is TRBV5-6 and J is TRBJ1-3; the match to TRBD1 covers 9 bases. CDR3 length: 19 residues. From germline, CDR1 is SGHDT and CDR2 YYEEEE. Unmatched junction bases numbered 14, after V lost 4 bases and J lost 0 bases. The CDR3 DNA follows: TGTGCCAGCAGCGGCGGACAGGGGCCTCCCCAATACTCTGGAAACACCATATATTTT. Encoded protein: CASSGGQGPPQYSGNTIYF. Supplemented by reference TRBV5-6 and TRBJ1-3, the full variable domain reads DAGVTQSPTHLIKTRGQQVTLRCSPKSGHDTVSWYQQALGQGPQFIFQYYEEEERQRGNFPDRFSGHQFPNYSSELNVNALLLGDSALYLCASSGGQGPPQYSGNTIYFGEGSWLTVV.

The rearrangement links TRBV7-8 to TRBJ1-1; TRBD1 matches at 9 bases. CDR1 is SGHVS and CDR2 is FQNEAQ in the germline V gene. The V segment lost 1 base and the J segment 4 bases; nucleotides outside the gene matches: 4. The CDR3 length is 15 residues. Written as DNA, the CDR3 is TGTGCCAGCAGCTTAGAGGGGACAGGGATCACTGAAGCTTTCTTT. The encoded protein is CASSLEGTGITEAFF.

The rearrangement uses TRBV28 and TRBJ1-1; 8 nucleotides match TRBD1. V lost 5 bases and J lost 1; bases outside the gene matches: 3. CDR3 length: 14 amino acids. Germline V gene sequence: CDR1 MDHEN, CDR2 SYDVKM. The CDR3 sequence is CASSGDRGNTEAFF. The CDR3 nucleotides are TGTGCCAGCAGTGGAGACAGGGGGAACACTGAAGCTTTCTTT.

This rearrangement joins TRBV6-5 to TRBJ1-2, with 8 bases fitting TRBD1. Looked up from germline, CDR1 is MNHEY and CDR2 is SVGAGI. The CDR3 is 13 residues long. Germline trimming cut 4 bases from V and 6 bases from J; bases unmatched to any gene: 4. CDR3 sequence: CASSFQGANGYTF. CDR3 sequence (DNA): TGTGCCAGCAGTTTCCAGGGGGCGAATGGCTACACCTTC.